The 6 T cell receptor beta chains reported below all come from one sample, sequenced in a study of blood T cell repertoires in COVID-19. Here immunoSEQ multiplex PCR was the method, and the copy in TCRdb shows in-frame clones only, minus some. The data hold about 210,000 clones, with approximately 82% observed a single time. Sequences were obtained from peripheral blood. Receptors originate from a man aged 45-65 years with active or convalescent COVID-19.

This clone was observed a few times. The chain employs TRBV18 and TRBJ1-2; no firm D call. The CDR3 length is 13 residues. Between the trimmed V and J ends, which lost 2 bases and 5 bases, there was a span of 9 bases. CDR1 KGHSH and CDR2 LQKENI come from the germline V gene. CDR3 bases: TGTGCCAGCTCACCATTATCGGGATATGGCTACACCTTC. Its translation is CASSPLSGYGYTF.

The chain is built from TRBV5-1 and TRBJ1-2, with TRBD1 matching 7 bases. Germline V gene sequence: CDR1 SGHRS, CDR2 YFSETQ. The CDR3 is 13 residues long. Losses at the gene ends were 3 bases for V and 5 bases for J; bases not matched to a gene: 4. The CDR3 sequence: CASSYTGEYGYTF. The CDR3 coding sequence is TGCGCCAGCAGCTATACAGGGGAGTATGGCTACACCTTC.

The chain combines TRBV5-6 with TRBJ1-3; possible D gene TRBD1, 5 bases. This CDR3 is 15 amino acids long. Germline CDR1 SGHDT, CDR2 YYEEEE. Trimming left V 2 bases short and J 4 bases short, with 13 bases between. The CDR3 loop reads CASSLRQGTGNTIYF. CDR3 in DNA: TGTGCCAGCAGCTTACGTCAGGGCACAGGAAACACCATATATTTT. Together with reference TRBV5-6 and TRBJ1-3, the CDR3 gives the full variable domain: DAGVTQSPTHLIKTRGQQVTLRCSPKSGHDTVSWYQQALGQGPQFIFQYYEEEERQRGNFPDRFSGHQFPNYSSELNVNALLLGDSALYLCASSLRQGTGNTIYFGEGSWLTVV.

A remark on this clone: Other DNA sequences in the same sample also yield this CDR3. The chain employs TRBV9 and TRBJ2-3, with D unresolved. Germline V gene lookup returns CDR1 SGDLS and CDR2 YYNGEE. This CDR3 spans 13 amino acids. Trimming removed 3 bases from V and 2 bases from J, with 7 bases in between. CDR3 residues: CASSALLTDTQYF. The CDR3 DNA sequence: TGTGCCAGCAGCGCCCTACTCACAGATACGCAGTATTTT. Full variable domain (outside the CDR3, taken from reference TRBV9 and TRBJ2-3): DSGVTQTPKHLITATGQRVTLRCSPRSGDLSVYWYQQSLDQGLQFLIQYYNGEERAKGNILERFSAQQFPDLHSELNLSSLELGDSALYFCASSALLTDTQYFGPGTRLTVL.

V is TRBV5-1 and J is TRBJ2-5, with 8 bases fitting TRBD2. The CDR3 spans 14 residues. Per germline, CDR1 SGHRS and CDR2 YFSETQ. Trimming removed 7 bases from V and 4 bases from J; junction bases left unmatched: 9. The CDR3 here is CASGRGTSGETQYF. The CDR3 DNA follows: TGCGCCAGCGGGAGGGGTACTAGCGGAGAGACCCAGTACTTC.

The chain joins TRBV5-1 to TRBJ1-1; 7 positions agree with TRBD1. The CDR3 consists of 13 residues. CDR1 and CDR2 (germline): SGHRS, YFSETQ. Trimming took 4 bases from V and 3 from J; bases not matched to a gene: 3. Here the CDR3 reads CASSPTGDTEAFF. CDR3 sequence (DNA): TGCGCCAGCAGCCCCACAGGGGACACTGAAGCTTTCTTT.